These 18 T cell receptor beta chains came from one sample sequenced in a study of T cells in Graves' hyperthyroidism and ophthalmopathy. From RNA transcripts, TCR beta CDR3 regions were amplified. Carried out on the TCR CDR3, a first-round RT-PCR used the HTBI primer set. Each CDR3 protein gets one entry after TCRdb re-called the multiplex PCR reads with MiXCR. The sample yields hundreds of thousands of distinct CDR3 sequences, around 17% seen once. The sequenced material came from blood. Every receptor here comes from a woman under 30 with Graves' hyperthyroidism.

V is TRBV20-1 and J is TRBJ2-5, with 9 bases that match TRBD1. J was trimmed by 5 bases and V by 7 bases; bases with no gene match: 11. This CDR3 has 14 residues. Germline CDR1 and CDR2: DFQATT and SNEGSKA (reference sequence). The CDR3 protein is CSVYGTGKSETQYF. CDR3 DNA sequence: TGCAGTGTCTACGGGACAGGGAAGTCGGAGACCCAGTACTTC.

The chain joins TRBV20-1 to TRBJ2-1, with 11 bases lining up with TRBD2. The CDR3 is 14 residues long. CDR1 is DFQATT and CDR2 is SNEGSKA in the germline V gene (reference sequence). J gave up 4 bases and V 4 bases, and 3 bases lay outside the gene matches. CDR3 coding DNA: TGCAGTGCTAATCTAGCGGGAGGTTACAATGAGCAGTTCTTC. Translated, it gives CSANLAGGYNEQFF.

Note on this clonotype: With a much larger clone just one base away, this may be a read error. The rearrangement joins TRBV7-2 to TRBJ1-5; perhaps D is TRBD1 or TRBD2 (6 bases each). The DNA end is more similar to TRBJ2-3, so the J call may be wrong. The CDR3 totals 14 residues. CDR1 and CDR2 from the germline V gene are SGHTA and FQGNSA. CDR3 in amino acids: CASSLGRGGQPQYF. CDR3 coding DNA: TGTGCCAGCAGCTTAGGCAGGGGAGGACAGCCCCAGTATTTT.

This clonotype was observed many times. The V gene is TRBV4-1, the J gene TRBJ1-1, with 7 bases matching TRBD1. Per germline, CDR1 MGHRA and CDR2 YSYEKL. With V trimmed by 5 bases and J by 1 base, 4 bases remained unmatched. CDR3 length equals 14 residues. The DNA of the CDR3 is TGCGCCAGCAGCACACAGGGGAAGAACACTGAAGCTTTCTTT. Amino acids: CASSTQGKNTEAFF.

This clonotype was counted at least ten times. The rearrangement links TRBV5-6 to TRBJ2-1; 8 nucleotides match TRBD1. Trimming removed 3 bases from V and 9 bases from J; junction bases left unmatched: 8. This CDR3 has 14 residues. In germline, CDR1 is SGHDT, CDR2 YYEEEE. CDR3 region: CASSYRQGRTEQFF. The CDR3 DNA reads as TGTGCCAGCAGCTATCGACAGGGGAGGACTGAGCAGTTCTTC.

This clonotype was seen a few times. The J gene is TRBJ1-1, the V gene TRBV28; D is possibly TRBD1 (5 bases). V was trimmed by 2 bases and J by 0 bases, leaving 10 bases between them. The CDR3 covers 15 residues. From germline, CDR1 is MDHEN and CDR2 SYDVKM. The CDR3 is CASSLRGRMNTEAFF. The CDR3 DNA follows: TGTGCCAGCAGTTTAAGGGGTCGTATGAACACTGAAGCTTTCTTT.

A single count supports this clonotype. This chain connects TRBV29-1 to TRBJ1-2; 7 bases map to TRBD1. The J segment lost 2 bases and the V segment lost 7 bases, leaving 7 bases of the junction unmatched. CDR1 SQVTM and CDR2 ANQGSEA come from the germline V gene. This CDR3 region has 13 residues. Here the CDR3 reads CSAIGTENYGYTF. In DNA, the CDR3 is TGCAGCGCTATCGGGACAGAAAACTATGGCTACACCTTC.

This clonotype was detected many times. The rearrangement joins TRBV11-3 to TRBJ2-5; the match to TRBD1 covers 7 bases. The ends lost 3 bases at V and 1 base at J; junction bases unmatched: 8. CDR1 and CDR2 (germline): SGHNT, YENEEA. The CDR3 is 16 amino acids. The chain's CDR3 is CASSFDGRGIQETQYF. The CDR3 DNA sequence: TGTGCCAGCAGCTTTGATGGCAGGGGGATCCAAGAGACCCAGTACTTC. Filled out from reference TRBV11-3 and TRBJ2-5, the complete variable domain reads EAGVVQSPRYKIIEKKQPVAFWCNPISGHNTLYWYLQNLGQGPELLIRYENEEAVDDSQLPKDRFSAERLKGVDSTLKIQPAELGDSAVYLCASSFDGRGIQETQYFGPGTRLLVL.

This clonotype was seen repeatedly, ten times or more. V is TRBV5-1 and J is TRBJ2-1; D may be TRBD2 (5 bases). The germline V and J ends were trimmed by 7 bases and 4 bases, with 9 bases remaining between them. The CDR3 length is 12 residues. Germline-derived CDR1 and CDR2 are SGHRS and YFSETQ. CDR3 in amino acids: CASREQYNEQFF. The CDR3 DNA is TGCGCCAGCCGGGAACAGTACAATGAGCAGTTCTTC.

This clonotype has ten or more counts. The rearrangement uses TRBV7-2 and TRBJ2-3; 10 bases are shared with TRBD2. This CDR3 is built from 14 residues. Germline CDR1 and CDR2: SGHTA and FQGNSA. The ends lost 8 bases at V and 6 bases at J; junction bases unmatched: 8. The CDR3, as DNA: TGTGCCAGCCAGAGCGGGGGGGCCGTTGATACGCAGTATTTT. It yields the protein CASQSGGAVDTQYF.

This clonotype occurred many times. This sequence joins TRBV12-3 or TRBV12-4 and TRBJ1-2; D perhaps matches TRBD1 (5 bases). There are 15 residues in the CDR3. The germline V and J ends were trimmed by 3 bases and 0 bases, with 11 bases remaining between them. The DNA for the CDR3 is TGTGCCAGCAGTTTTCATGGACAAACTAACTATGGCTACACCTTC. It codes for CASSFHGQTNYGYTF.

This clonotype turned up a few times. The CDR3 sequence is CASSIGTGVGSPLHF. DNA of the CDR3: TGTGCCAGCAGCATCGGGACAGGGGTTGGTTCACCCCTCCACTTT. This rearrangement joins TRBV13 to TRBJ1-6, with 10 bases that match TRBD1. This CDR3 comprises 15 residues. With V trimmed by 5 bases and J by 9 bases, 7 bases remained unmatched. Germline loops: CDR1 PRHDT, CDR2 FYEKMQ (reference sequence).

At least ten counts were recorded for this clonotype. V is TRBV12-3 or TRBV12-4 and J is TRBJ2-7; D unclear. V was clipped by 4 bases and J by 4 bases, with 17 bases between them. The CDR3 extends over 15 amino acids. The CDR3 loop is CASSYASSSAYEQYF. The CDR3, as DNA: TGTGCCAGCAGTTACGCGTCCTCGTCGGCGTACGAGCAGTACTTC.

Many counts were recorded for this clonotype. This rearrangement joins TRBV20-1 to TRBJ2-1; 10 positions agree with TRBD2. V lost 5 bases and J lost 4; bases outside the gene matches: 5. This CDR3 has 14 amino acids. Germline V gives CDR1 DFQATT, CDR2 SNEGSKA (reference sequence). CDR3: CSAPGLANYNEQFF. The CDR3 region has the DNA TGCAGTGCTCCGGGACTAGCGAATTACAATGAGCAGTTCTTC.

This clonotype was seen ten or more times. This chain uses TRBV3-1 with TRBJ1-2, with D unresolved. Germline CDR1 is LGHDT and CDR2 is YNNKEL (reference sequence). V was pared by 4 bases and J by 5 bases, with 11 bases between. CDR3 length equals 13 residues. CDR3 residues: CASSRGPTYGYTF. As DNA, the CDR3 is TGTGCCAGCAGCCGCGGACCGACGTATGGCTACACCTTC.

This clonotype was detected many times. This chain connects TRBV20-1 to TRBJ1-5; possible D gene TRBD1, 5 bases. The CDR3 has 13 amino acids. The ends were cut back, 2 bases at V and 7 bases at J, with 12 bases in the middle. CDR1 is DFQATT and CDR2 is SNEGSKA in the germline V gene (reference sequence). The CDR3 nucleotides read TGCAGTGCTAGAATAGCAGGGTACCAGCCCCAGCATTTT. Translation gives CSARIAGYQPQHF.

The chain has TRBV6-2 or TRBV6-3 and TRBJ2-5; 15 positions agree with TRBD2. The V gene end was trimmed by 8 bases and the J gene end by 5 bases; junction bases not matched to a gene: 3. CDR3 length: 14 residues. In germline, CDR1 is MNHEY, CDR2 SVGEGT. The CDR3 DNA is TGTGCCAGCGGCGGGACTAGCGGGGGGGAGACCCAGTACTTC. Its protein is CASGGTSGGETQYF.

The V call is TRBV5-1, the J call TRBJ2-7; 7 bases fit TRBD2. Trimming removed 0 bases from V and 2 bases from J; junction bases left unmatched: 8. Germline V gene sequence: CDR1 SGHRS, CDR2 YFSETQ. This CDR3 has 16 residues. The CDR3 reads CASSLDQLAVAYEQYF. The CDR3 nucleotides read TGCGCCAGCAGCTTGGATCAGCTAGCGGTCGCCTACGAGCAGTACTTC.